One sample yielded the 23 T cell receptor beta chains listed below, sequenced in a study of shared clonotypes between healthy human individuals. CD45RO-negative, CCR7-positively selected cells formed the naive CD8 fraction, excluding terminally differentiated effector memory CD45RA+ cells. Method: immunoSEQ multiplex PCR; TCRdb's copy keeps in-frame clones and lacks some. The sample comprises around 580,000 clones, 95% to 98% of which are singletons, and approximately 0.3% rests with the top ten. Sequenced sample: naive CD8+ T cells sorted from blood. The receptors shown here come from a young man in good health.

The chain links TRBV7-3 to TRBJ2-5; possible D gene TRBD2, 6 bases. The CDR3 totals 15 residues. The ends were cut back, 5 bases at V and 5 bases at J, with 18 bases in the middle. Germline CDR1 is SGHTA and CDR2 is FQGTGA. CDR3 residues: CASSQSVGRGETQYF. The CDR3 coding sequence is TGTGCCAGCAGCCAAAGTGTCGGGAGAGGGGAGACCCAGTACTTC.

Remarks on this clone: The same CDR3 also results from other DNA sequences found in this sample. This chain joins TRBV27 and TRBJ2-7, with D uncertain. Germline assignment: CDR1 MNHEY and CDR2 SMNVEV (reference sequence). The V end was cut by 3 bases, the J end by 0 bases, with 9 bases between. This CDR3 contains 14 residues. CDR3 sequence: CASSFGRSSYEQYF. The CDR3 DNA follows: TGTGCCAGCAGTTTTGGGCGAAGCTCCTACGAGCAGTACTTC.

The J gene is TRBJ2-3, the V gene TRBV19, with D unresolved. CDR1 and CDR2 (germline): LNHDA, SQIVND (reference sequence). There are 13 residues in the CDR3. V was clipped by 5 bases and J by 2 bases, with 8 bases between them. CDR3 in DNA: TGTGCCAGTAGTGTGATTTCCACAGATACGCAGTATTTT. Its translation: CASSVISTDTQYF.

J is TRBJ2-1 and V is TRBV4-1; D assignment may be TRBD1 or TRBD2 (5 bases each). Trimming left V 4 bases short and J 8 bases short, with 15 bases between. CDR3 size: 14 residues. Germline loops: CDR1 MGHRA, CDR2 YSYEKL. The CDR3 here is CASSPSTGTDEQFF. The CDR3 DNA sequence: TGCGCCAGCAGCCCCTCGACCGGGACCGATGAGCAGTTCTTC.

This clone came up once. The chain combines TRBV7-9 with TRBJ1-2; D is perhaps TRBD1 (5 bases). The CDR3 has 16 amino acids. In germline, CDR1 is SEHNR, CDR2 FQNEAQ (reference sequence). The V end was cut by 2 bases, the J end by 4 bases, with 17 bases between. The CDR3 DNA follows: TGTGCCAGCAGCTTAAGTTTGCGGGGGGTTAGCTATGGCTACACCTTC. Its translation is CASSLSLRGVSYGYTF.

On this clone itself: Sequence at one end of the junction differs from germline and may be a read error. V and J are TRBV29-1 and TRBJ1-1; D may be TRBD1 (5 bases). Germline assignment: CDR1 SQVTM and CDR2 ANQGSEA. CDR3 length equals 13 residues. CDR3 residues: CSVEVTGSSEAFF. In DNA, the CDR3 is TGCAGCGTCGAAGTAACAGGTTCGTCTGAAGCTTTCTTT.

The rearrangement joins TRBV7-8 to TRBJ2-1; a possible D gene is TRBD1 (6 bases). Trimming cost V 4 bases and J 6 bases, with 16 bases left between them. Germline V gene data show CDR1 as SGHVS and CDR2 as FQNEAQ. The CDR3 extends over 15 amino acids. CDR3 bases: TGTGCCAGCAGCTACACCTTGAGAGGGGGCAATGAGCAGTTCTTC. This translates into CASSYTLRGGNEQFF.

The CDR3 DNA reads as TGTGCCAGCAGCCAAAACAGGTTCGAGCAGTACTTC. It encodes CASSQNRFEQYF. The V and J genes are TRBV27 and TRBJ2-7; maybe TRBD1 (5 bases). Trimming stripped 6 bases from V and 6 bases from J, with 12 bases between. The CDR3 covers 12 residues. Germline loops: CDR1 MNHEY, CDR2 SMNVEV (reference sequence).

With respect to this clone: Other DNA sequences in this sample translate to the same CDR3. The V gene is TRBV7-9, the J gene TRBJ1-1; D is uncertain. CDR1 and CDR2 (germline): SEHNR, FQNEAQ (reference sequence). The CDR3 consists of 12 residues. Trimming removed 2 bases at V and 5 bases at J, with 6 bases between. DNA of the CDR3: TGTGCCAGCAGCTTAAGAGGTACTGAAGCTTTCTTT. Translating it yields CASSLRGTEAFF.

V usage is TRBV10-2 and J usage is TRBJ2-7; TRBD1 or TRBD2 may be the D gene (5 bases each). Per germline, CDR1 WSHSY and CDR2 SAAADI. CDR3 length: 15 amino acids. The V gene lost 0 bases and the J gene lost 5 bases, with 14 bases spanning the gap. CDR3 in DNA: TGCGCCAGCAGTGAGTCGGGACGGATATTAGACGAGCAGTACTTC. As protein: CASSESGRILDEQYF.

The gene calls are TRBV7-3 and TRBJ1-5; TRBD1 agrees at 8 bases. This CDR3 is built from 17 residues. The V gene end was trimmed by 5 bases and the J gene end by 0 bases; junction bases not matched to a gene: 9. Looked up from germline, CDR1 is SGHTA and CDR2 is FQGTGA. The CDR3 region has the DNA TGTGCCAGCAGCACGACAGGGGTTACCTATAGCAATCAGCCCCAGCATTTT. Its protein is CASSTTGVTYSNQPQHF.

CDR3 sequence (DNA): TGCAGCGTTGTGTGGACAGCGAACACCGGGGAGCTGTTTTTT. Residues: CSVVWTANTGELFF. The chain carries TRBV29-1 and TRBJ2-2; TRBD1 might be the D (6 bases). From germline, CDR1 is SQVTM and CDR2 ANQGSEA. The CDR3 extends over 14 amino acids. Trimming removed 4 bases at V and 0 bases at J, with 9 bases between.

The chain joins TRBV19 to TRBJ1-2; no firm D call. CDR1 and CDR2 (germline): LNHDA, SQIVND (reference sequence). Trimming shortened V by 3 bases and J by 2 bases, and 7 bases separated the two germline ends. The CDR3 extends over 13 amino acids. This chain's CDR3 is CASSIVGNYGYTF. CDR3 in DNA: TGTGCCAGTAGTATCGTCGGAAACTATGGCTACACCTTC.

V usage is TRBV18 and J usage is TRBJ2-2, with D hard to call. Germline loops: CDR1 KGHSH, CDR2 LQKENI. This CDR3 has 16 amino acids. Trimming shortened V by 6 bases and J by 4 bases, and 18 bases separated the two germline ends. The DNA of the CDR3 is TGTGCCAGCTCCCCTCCGCAGCACCACCTCACCGGGGAGCTGTTTTTT. Translation: CASSPPQHHLTGELFF.

CDR3 in amino acids: CASSRGGRINEQFF. The CDR3 bases are TGTGCCAGCAGTCGTGGCGGGAGAATCAATGAGCAGTTCTTC. The chain employs TRBV27 and TRBJ2-1, with 7 bases fitting TRBD2. Germline CDR1 MNHEY, CDR2 SMNVEV (reference sequence). This CDR3 spans 14 amino acids. Unmatched junction bases numbered 7, after V lost 5 bases and J lost 6 bases.

The V and J genes are TRBV7-9 and TRBJ2-7, with D maybe TRBD2 (5 bases). Germline loops: CDR1 SEHNR, CDR2 FQNEAQ (reference sequence). V lost 10 bases, J lost 1 base, and 11 bases lay in between. This CDR3 region has 12 residues. This chain's CDR3 is CAIQRGSYEQYF. Written as DNA, the CDR3 is TGTGCCATACAACGCGGGTCCTACGAGCAGTACTTC.

This clone was seen only once. The CDR3 region has the DNA TGTGCCACCAGCAGAGTAGGGGACAGCTCCTACGAGCAGTACTTC. This codes for CATSRVGDSSYEQYF. V gene TRBV15 combines with J gene TRBJ2-7, with 7 bases that match TRBD1. The germline CDR1 and CDR2 sequences are LNHNV and YYDKDF (reference sequence). This CDR3 has 15 amino acids. J gave up 0 bases and V 1 base, and 3 bases lay outside the gene matches. The full variable domain, with the rest looked up from reference TRBV15 and TRBJ2-7, is DAMVIQNPRYQVTQFGKPVTLSCSQTLNHNVMYWYQQKSSQAPKLLFHYYDKDFNNEADTPDNFQSRRPNTSFCFLDIRSPGLGDTAMYLCATSRVGDSSYEQYFGPGTRLTVT.

The chain combines TRBV9 with TRBJ2-7; either TRBD1 or TRBD2 may fit D (5 bases each). The CDR3 has 15 residues. CDR1 and CDR2 (germline): SGDLS, YYNGEE. The V gene lost 0 bases and the J gene lost 4 bases, with 14 bases spanning the gap. This CDR3 is CASSVESGTPYEQYF. The CDR3 DNA is TGTGCCAGCAGCGTAGAATCTGGGACGCCGTACGAGCAGTACTTC.

This chain uses TRBV28 with TRBJ2-7, with 10 bases that match TRBD1. The CDR3 totals 16 residues. The germline gives CDR1 MDHEN, CDR2 SYDVKM. V trimming: 4 bases; J trimming: 2 bases; junction bases outside the gene matches: 8. DNA of the CDR3: TGTGCCAGCAGTTCCCCCGGGACAGGGGTACCCTACGAGCAGTACTTC. This gives the protein CASSSPGTGVPYEQYF.

V is TRBV27 and J is TRBJ2-1; tentatively, D is TRBD2 (7 bases). The germline V gene encodes CDR1 MNHEY and CDR2 SMNVEV (reference sequence). CDR3 length equals 16 residues. V lost 8 bases and J lost 0, with 17 bases in between. CDR3 region: CASALGGPSSYNEQFF. CDR3 bases: TGTGCCAGCGCCCTGGGGGGGCCCAGCTCCTACAATGAGCAGTTCTTC.

V is TRBV28 and J is TRBJ1-5; D is uncertain. Germline CDR1 is MDHEN and CDR2 is SYDVKM. The CDR3 is 15 residues long. V lost 5 bases and J 0 bases, leaving 11 bases between the germline ends. The CDR3 spells CASSPIEGSNQPQHF. CDR3 nucleotides: TGTGCCAGCAGTCCCATAGAAGGTAGCAATCAGCCCCAGCATTTT.

The CDR3 is CASSAGRSYEQYF. The CDR3 DNA sequence: TGTGCCAGCAGCGCGGGGCGGTCCTACGAGCAGTACTTC. This chain connects TRBV9 to TRBJ2-7, with D perhaps TRBD1 or TRBD2 (5 bases each). CDR1 is SGDLS, CDR2 YYNGEE, per germline. The V gene lost 3 bases and the J gene lost 1 base, with 8 bases spanning the gap. The CDR3 sequence is 13 residues long.

The chain recombines TRBV5-1 with TRBJ2-1; perhaps D is TRBD1 or TRBD2 (5 bases each). Trimming took off 4 bases at V and 5 bases at J, with 10 bases between the two ends. Germline V lookup: CDR1 SGHRS, CDR2 YFSETQ. This CDR3 is built from 13 residues. The CDR3 DNA reads as TGCGCCAGCAGCCCGGGACCCAACAATGAGCAGTTCTTC. Translated: CASSPGPNNEQFF.